A selection of T cell receptor beta chains follows, all from one sample in a study of beta chain features in type 1 diabetes. Using immunoSEQ multiplex PCR, the repertoire was profiled, and TCRdb retains in-frame clones only, with some absent. The sample shows approximately 46,000 clones, roughly 48% of them seen only once. Sequencing was performed on stem cell memory CD4+ T cells from blood. The receptors here all came from a man aged 30 to 39 with type 1 diabetes. The CDR3 runs from the conserved cysteine through the conserved F or W. The order of the fields is CDR3 DNA, CDR3 protein, V gene, J gene, clone size, CDR3 length, D gene. D genes are given only for firm matches. Not every row has a clone size; where given, it reads once, few, many or a size class.

CDR3nt: TGTGCCAGCAGCTCGCGGGACAGGGCATACGAGCAGTACTTC; CDR3aa: CASSSRDRAYEQYF; v_gene: TRBV7-8; j_gene: TRBJ2-7; abundance: -; len: 14; d_gene: TRBD1
CDR3nt: TGTGCCAGCAGTGACCTTCAGGACGGGGAGCTGTTTTTT; CDR3aa: CASSDLQDGELFF; v_gene: TRBV2; j_gene: TRBJ2-2; abundance: -; len: 13; d_gene: -
CDR3nt: TGTGCCAGCAGCTTAACTAGCGGGTCCTCCTACGAGCAGTACTTC; CDR3aa: CASSLTSGSSYEQYF; v_gene: TRBV7-9; j_gene: TRBJ2-7; abundance: -; len: 15; d_gene: TRBD2
CDR3nt: TGTGCCAGCAGCTTAATACCGTCACGCGGCCCGTTCACTGAAGCTTTCTTT; CDR3aa: CASSLIPSRGPFTEAFF; v_gene: TRBV7-3; j_gene: TRBJ1-1; abundance: -; len: 17; d_gene: -
CDR3nt: TGTGCCATCAGTGGGGGACAGAACACTGAAGCTTTCTTT; CDR3aa: CAISGGQNTEAFF; v_gene: TRBV10-3; j_gene: TRBJ1-1; abundance: -; len: 13; d_gene: -
CDR3nt: TGTGCCAGCAGTGGACCAGGGGGATCGAGCTATGGCTACACCTTC; CDR3aa: CASSGPGGSSYGYTF; v_gene: TRBV27; j_gene: TRBJ1-2; abundance: -; len: 15; d_gene: TRBD1
CDR3nt: TGTGCCAGCAGCCACAGGGGGTCGGCCAAAAACATTCAGTACTTC; CDR3aa: CASSHRGSAKNIQYF; v_gene: TRBV6-1; j_gene: TRBJ2-4; abundance: once; len: 15; d_gene: TRBD1
CDR3nt: TGCGCCAGCAGCCCGAAGACAGGGACCGGGGAGCTGTTTTTT; CDR3aa: CASSPKTGTGELFF; v_gene: TRBV5-1; j_gene: TRBJ2-2; abundance: -; len: 14; d_gene: TRBD1
CDR3nt: TGTGCCAGCAGCCCTCGGGACTATTCCTACGAGCAGTACTTC; CDR3aa: CASSPRDYSYEQYF; v_gene: TRBV9; j_gene: TRBJ2-7; abundance: -; len: 14; d_gene: TRBD2
CDR3nt: TGTGCCAGCAGCCCACCGGCGGTAGCGGGAGCGTTACAATATCCCTACGAGCAGTACTTC; CDR3aa: CASSPPAVAGALQYPYEQYF; v_gene: TRBV21-1; j_gene: TRBJ2-7; abundance: -; len: 20; d_gene: -
CDR3nt: TGTGCCAGCAGCTTAGGAGCGGGATCCTACGAGCAGTACTTC; CDR3aa: CASSLGAGSYEQYF; v_gene: TRBV11-2; j_gene: TRBJ2-7; abundance: once; len: 14; d_gene: TRBD2
CDR3nt: TGTGCCATCTCATCAGGGGGCGAGGAGACCCAGTACTTC; CDR3aa: CAISSGGEETQYF; v_gene: TRBV10-3; j_gene: TRBJ2-5; abundance: -; len: 13; d_gene: TRBD1
CDR3nt: TGTGCCAGCTCACCACCCTGGAGAGGAGGCTACACCTTC; CDR3aa: CASSPPWRGGYTF; v_gene: TRBV18; j_gene: TRBJ1-2; abundance: -; len: 13; d_gene: -
CDR3nt: TGTGCCAGCAGCTTAAACAGGGTACAAGAGACCCAGTACTTC; CDR3aa: CASSLNRVQETQYF; v_gene: TRBV7-8; j_gene: TRBJ2-5; abundance: -; len: 14; d_gene: -
CDR3nt: TGTGCCAGCAGCTTGATAGCGGGAGCAGATACGCAGTATTTT; CDR3aa: CASSLIAGADTQYF; v_gene: TRBV7-2; j_gene: TRBJ2-3; abundance: -; len: 14; d_gene: TRBD2
CDR3nt: TGTGCCAGCAGACGGGGGAACACTGAAGCTTTCTTT; CDR3aa: CASRRGNTEAFF; v_gene: TRBV25-1; j_gene: TRBJ1-1; abundance: -; len: 12; d_gene: -
CDR3nt: TGTGCCAGCAGCTTAGGGGGGACAGGGAAAGATACGCAGTATTTT; CDR3aa: CASSLGGTGKDTQYF; v_gene: TRBV7-2; j_gene: TRBJ2-3; abundance: -; len: 15; d_gene: TRBD1
CDR3nt: TGTGCCAGCAGCTCCCAAGGGGCGACCCATCAGCCCCAGCATTTT; CDR3aa: CASSSQGATHQPQHF; v_gene: TRBV7-2; j_gene: TRBJ1-5; abundance: -; len: 15; d_gene: -
CDR3nt: TGTGCCAGCAGTGATCCAGGTCCTTCCTACGAGCAGTACTTC; CDR3aa: CASSDPGPSYEQYF; v_gene: TRBV2; j_gene: TRBJ2-7; abundance: once; len: 14; d_gene: -
CDR3nt: TGTGCCAGCAGCTCCTCGGGCGGGGAACTGTTTTTT; CDR3aa: CASSSSGGELFF; v_gene: TRBV7-9; j_gene: TRBJ1-4; abundance: -; len: 12; d_gene: -
CDR3nt: TGTGCCAGCAGCCACCCCTGGGGGACTAGCAACTATGAGCAGTTCTTC; CDR3aa: CASSHPWGTSNYEQFF; v_gene: TRBV7-9; j_gene: TRBJ2-1; abundance: -; len: 16; d_gene: TRBD2
CDR3nt: TGCAGCGTTCTTAGCGGGAGTCTCTACGAGCAGTACTTC; CDR3aa: CSVLSGSLYEQYF; v_gene: TRBV29-1; j_gene: TRBJ2-7; abundance: few; len: 13; d_gene: TRBD2
CDR3nt: TGTGCCAGCAGTGTCTCGGGTTACGAGCAGTACTTC; CDR3aa: CASSVSGYEQYF; v_gene: TRBV28; j_gene: TRBJ2-7; abundance: -; len: 12; d_gene: -
CDR3nt: TGCGCCAGCAGCCCCACAGGGAGCACCGGGGAGCTGTTTTTT; CDR3aa: CASSPTGSTGELFF; v_gene: TRBV5-1; j_gene: TRBJ2-2; abundance: -; len: 14; d_gene: -
CDR3nt: TGTGCCAGCAGTTACCAGGACAGCACCTATGGCTACACCTTC; CDR3aa: CASSYQDSTYGYTF; v_gene: TRBV6-5; j_gene: TRBJ1-2; abundance: -; len: 14; d_gene: -
CDR3nt: TGTGCCAGCAGCCCCAGGGGGCTCTGGAGCACTGAAGCTTTCTTT; CDR3aa: CASSPRGLWSTEAFF; v_gene: TRBV7-2; j_gene: TRBJ1-1; abundance: -; len: 15; d_gene: TRBD1
CDR3nt: TGTGCCAGCAGCTTGGTTCCAGGTATCAATGAGCAGTTCTTC; CDR3aa: CASSLVPGINEQFF; v_gene: TRBV5-4; j_gene: TRBJ2-1; abundance: -; len: 14; d_gene: -
CDR3nt: TGTGCCAGCAGTGGCTTACAGGGACACTACGAGCAGTACTTC; CDR3aa: CASSGLQGHYEQYF; v_gene: TRBV6-1; j_gene: TRBJ2-7; abundance: -; len: 14; d_gene: -
CDR3nt: TGCGCCAGCAGCTTGACGGGACTCTCCGGTGGTGAGCAGTTCTTC; CDR3aa: CASSLTGLSGGEQFF; v_gene: TRBV5-1; j_gene: TRBJ2-1; abundance: -; len: 15; d_gene: -
CDR3nt: TGTGCCAGCAGCGTAGCCGCAGGATTAGCGGGAGGGAACTACGAGCAGTACTTC; CDR3aa: CASSVAAGLAGGNYEQYF; v_gene: TRBV9; j_gene: TRBJ2-7; abundance: -; len: 18; d_gene: TRBD2
CDR3nt: TGTGCCAGCAACCCGAACCCCGTAGCTAGCTCCTACGAGCAGTACTTC; CDR3aa: CASNPNPVASSYEQYF; v_gene: TRBV2; j_gene: TRBJ2-7; abundance: -; len: 16; d_gene: -
CDR3nt: TGTGCCAGCTCAACCAACACCCCCGGAGGCTACAATGAGCAGTTCTTC; CDR3aa: CASSTNTPGGYNEQFF; v_gene: TRBV18; j_gene: TRBJ2-1; abundance: few; len: 16; d_gene: -
CDR3nt: TGTGCCAGCAGCTTAGTCCGGTCCCGGGGGGCTCAGCCCCAGCATTTT; CDR3aa: CASSLVRSRGAQPQHF; v_gene: TRBV7-8; j_gene: TRBJ1-5; abundance: -; len: 16; d_gene: -
CDR3nt: TGTGCCAGCAGTTTAAACTCCCAAAACATTCAGTACTTC; CDR3aa: CASSLNSQNIQYF; v_gene: TRBV27; j_gene: TRBJ2-4; abundance: -; len: 13; d_gene: -
CDR3nt: TGTGCCAGCAGATGGGGCGGGACTACCTACGAGCAGTACTTC; CDR3aa: CASRWGGTTYEQYF; v_gene: TRBV13; j_gene: TRBJ2-7; abundance: few; len: 14; d_gene: TRBD2
CDR3nt: TGTGCCAGCAGCCGCCGGCGCCGTAGCGGGAGCCTACCCTCCTACGAGCAGTACTTC; CDR3aa: CASSRRRRSGSLPSYEQYF; v_gene: TRBV7-2; j_gene: TRBJ2-7; abundance: few; len: 19; d_gene: TRBD2
CDR3nt: TGTGCCAGCAGTTTATTTCGTATGGCAGGACTTTGGAATGAGCAGTTCTTC; CDR3aa: CASSLFRMAGLWNEQFF; v_gene: TRBV28; j_gene: TRBJ2-1; abundance: few; len: 17; d_gene: -